This T cell receptor (beta chain) came from a study of chronic HIV infection and antiretroviral therapy. V was cut by 9 bases and J by 0 bases, with 10 bases left in between. The CDR3 is 13 amino acids. Germline values: CDR1 KGHDR, CDR2 SFDVKD. TCRdb reprocessed the 5' RACE reads via MiXCR and lists one record per CDR3 protein. Of roughly 50,000 distinct CDR3 sequences listed, over 15% were seen once; the top ten hold approximately 3%. The chain couples TRBV24-1 to TRBJ1-1; D is uncertain. The receptor's source is an adult who had HIV and had not received antiretroviral therapy, or was an uninfected healthy control (not recorded which). The sequenced sample was peripheral blood. The CDR3, as DNA: TGTGCCACCCGGGCAGCGATGAACACTGAAGCTTTCTTT. This gives the protein CATRAAMNTEAFF.